The entry below describes one T cell receptor (beta chain). The target antigen is unknown. Random hexamers were used to reverse transcribe the RNA input (about 0.5 to 1 ug). MiXCR, applied by TCRdb to the immunoSEQ multiplex PCR reads, yields one record per CDR3 protein. The sample records about 150,000 distinct CDR3 sequences, about 95% being singletons. The data derive from a study of CD8 T cells in Susac syndrome. General study points: The study admitted that it had a relatively small number of individuals in its TCR sequencing and HLA analysis.

CD8+ and CD4+ T cells circulating in blood were sequenced for TCR beta. V was pared by 3 bases and J by 3 bases, with 9 bases of the junction left unmatched. The CDR3 covers 15 residues. From germline, CDR1 is SGHDT and CDR2 YYEEEE. This sequence originates from a human donor with multiple sclerosis. Sequenced sample: CD8+ T cells from PBMCs. The chain uses TRBV5-6 and TRBJ2-7, with 7 bases lining up with TRBD1. The CDR3: CASSWGTASFYEQYV. CDR3 nucleotides: TGTGCCAGCAGCTGGGGGACAGCATCCTTCTACGAGCAGTACGTC.